One sample yielded the 28 T cell receptor beta chains listed below, sequenced in a study of regulatory T cells in long-lasting Graves disease. Sequencing libraries for TCR beta were prepared with iRepertoire HTBI primers and Arm-PCR of CDR3 regions. TCRdb re-derived calls from the multiplex PCR reads in MiXCR, one entry per CDR3 protein. The sample holds about 470,000 distinct CDR3 sequences, 20% to 25% seen once. Time point described: persistent/refractory GD, antithyroid drugs over 5 years with positive TRAb. Generation of the TCR library employed RNA extracted from PBMCs. The material sequenced was peripheral blood mononuclear cells (PBMCs), taken when the disease was refractory, from a patient treated with antithyroid drugs. All receptors derive from a female donor with Graves disease.

This clonotype was seen a handful of times. This sequence may be a read error, since a much larger clone differs from it by one base. CDR3 protein: CASSSREDTEAFF. The CDR3 coding sequence is TGTGCCAGCAGTTCTCGTGAGGACACTGAAGCTTTCTTT. This rearrangement joins TRBV28 to TRBJ1-1; no clear D gene. V was pared by 4 bases and J by 3 bases, with 9 bases between. Germline V gene sequence: CDR1 MDHEN, CDR2 SYDVKM. The CDR3 has 13 residues.

This clonotype came up a few times. The chain has TRBV19 and TRBJ2-3; D may correspond to TRBD1 or TRBD2 (6 bases each). V was pared by 3 bases and J by 2 bases, with 12 bases between. The CDR3 is 15 residues long. CDR1 LNHDA and CDR2 SQIVND come from the germline V gene (reference sequence). CDR3 residues: CASSIAGTFTDTQYF. The CDR3 region has the DNA TGTGCCAGTAGTATTGCGGGGACATTCACAGATACGCAGTATTTT.

This clonotype appeared many times. V usage is TRBV20-1 and J usage is TRBJ1-5, with D unclear. In germline, CDR1 is DFQATT, CDR2 SNEGSKA (reference sequence). The CDR3 is made up of 17 amino acids. V was trimmed by 0 bases and J by 1 base, leaving 16 bases between them. The DNA for the CDR3 is TGCAGTGCTAGAGATCACGGGAGCCCTCCGAGCAATCAGCCCCAGCATTTT. Translating gives CSARDHGSPPSNQPQHF.

This clonotype turned up a few times. The chain links TRBV6-1 to TRBJ2-5, with TRBD1 as a possible D gene (5 bases). CDR1 MNHNS and CDR2 SASEGT come from the germline V gene. Trimming took 5 bases from V and 2 from J, leaving 12 bases between them. This CDR3 comprises 14 residues. The CDR3 loop is CASSTYRKQETQYF. Written as DNA, the CDR3 is TGTGCCAGCAGTACCTACAGGAAACAAGAGACCCAGTACTTC.

This clonotype has at least ten counts. This chain joins TRBV6-2 or TRBV6-3 and TRBJ2-7; no firm D call. CDR1 and CDR2 from the germline V gene are MNHEY and SVGEGT. CDR3 length: 14 amino acids. Trimming removed 0 bases from V and 3 bases from J, with 9 bases in between. The CDR3, as DNA: TGTGCCAGCAGTTACTCGATACCGGGCTACGAGCAGTACTTC. Protein sequence: CASSYSIPGYEQYF.

This sequence joins TRBV28 and TRBJ2-1; D unresolved. This CDR3 is 13 amino acids long. From germline, CDR1 is MDHEN and CDR2 SYDVKM. With 3 bases removed from V and 5 bases from J, the gap between germline ends came to 8 bases. The CDR3 loop is CASSLTLNNEQFF. The CDR3 nucleotides are TGTGCCAGCAGTTTGACACTCAACAATGAGCAGTTCTTC.

The V call is TRBV20-1, the J call TRBJ2-7; 10 nucleotides match TRBD2. V trimming: 1 base; J trimming: 7 bases; junction bases outside the gene matches: 10. The CDR3 has 15 residues. Germline V gives CDR1 DFQATT, CDR2 SNEGSKA (reference sequence). The CDR3 sequence is CSARAGTSDPREQYF. The CDR3, as DNA: TGCAGTGCTAGAGCCGGGACTAGCGATCCGAGGGAGCAGTACTTC.

The chain carries TRBV18 and TRBJ2-5; 9 positions agree with TRBD2. This CDR3 is built from 14 residues. Germline CDR1 and CDR2: KGHSH and LQKENI. The V gene end was trimmed by 6 bases and the J gene end by 3 bases; junction bases not matched to a gene: 5. The CDR3 DNA follows: TGTGCCAGCTCTCCCGGACTAGCGAAAGAGACCCAGTACTTC. This translates into CASSPGLAKETQYF.

This clonotype was recorded a few times. CDR3 coding DNA: TGTGCCAGCAGCTGGACAGGGAGGGGGAACGAGCAGTACTTC. Encoded protein: CASSWTGRGNEQYF. The V and J genes are TRBV7-9 and TRBJ2-7; weak D call: TRBD1 (8 bases). The CDR3 covers 14 residues. V was cut by 4 bases and J by 5 bases, with 15 bases left in between. CDR1 is SEHNR, CDR2 FQNEAQ, per germline (reference sequence).

This clonotype showed up many times. The chain couples TRBV24-1 to TRBJ2-2; D not resolved. The V gene lost 4 bases and the J gene lost 3 bases, with 11 bases spanning the gap. The germline V gene has CDR1 KGHDR and CDR2 SFDVKD. The CDR3 totals 15 residues. The CDR3 sequence: CATSDRIRDTGELFF. The CDR3 DNA sequence: TGTGCCACCAGTGACAGGATCCGGGACACCGGGGAGCTGTTTTTT.

The table lists this clonotype with a few counts. This chain joins TRBV7-8 and TRBJ2-7; 11 bases line up with TRBD2. Trimming at V came to 4 bases and at J to 3 bases, leaving 8 bases not matched to a gene. The CDR3 consists of 16 residues. CDR1 is SGHVS, CDR2 FQNEAQ, per germline. CDR3 nucleotides: TGTGCCAGCAGCTCCAGCGCTAGCGGGAGGTTCTACGAGCAGTACTTC. This sequence encodes CASSSSASGRFYEQYF.

The sample holds many counts of this clonotype. This chain connects TRBV10-3 to TRBJ2-5, with 13 bases aligning to TRBD2. The V gene end was trimmed by 3 bases and the J gene end by 4 bases; junction bases not matched to a gene: 2. The CDR3 has 15 residues. CDR1 and CDR2 from the germline V gene are ENHRY and SYGVKD. The CDR3 DNA reads TGTGCCATCAGTGAAACTAGCGGGAGGGGAGAGACCCAGTACTTC. It encodes CAISETSGRGETQYF.

This clonotype was seen more than once but under ten times. The chain combines TRBV12-3 or TRBV12-4 with TRBJ2-7; a possible D gene is TRBD2 (5 bases). CDR3 length: 13 residues. The ends were cut back, 6 bases at V and 7 bases at J, with 16 bases in the middle. Written as DNA, the CDR3 is TGTGCCAGCAGCTTTTTGGGATCGGGGGAGCAGTACTTC. Translated, it gives CASSFLGSGEQYF.

This clonotype was observed a few times. V is TRBV27 and J is TRBJ2-7; D not resolved. Germline CDR1 is MNHEY and CDR2 is SMNVEV (reference sequence). V lost 3 bases to trimming and J lost 0 bases, with 9 bases between them. The CDR3 runs to 14 residues. This CDR3 is CASSFLASSYEQYF. The CDR3 DNA reads as TGTGCCAGCAGTTTTCTGGCAAGCTCCTACGAGCAGTACTTC.

This clonotype occurred many times. The J gene is TRBJ2-7, the V gene TRBV7-2; 14 bases agree with TRBD2. The CDR3 runs to 17 residues. Germline V gives CDR1 SGHTA, CDR2 FQGNSA. V lost 7 bases, J lost 3 bases, and 11 bases stayed unmatched. CDR3 residues: CASKTAGTSGRFYEQYF. DNA for the CDR3: TGTGCCAGCAAGACGGCGGGGACTAGCGGGAGATTCTACGAGCAGTACTTC.

The gene calls are TRBV20-1 and TRBJ2-2, with a weak D call TRBD2 (6 bases). Germline-derived CDR1 and CDR2 are DFQATT and SNEGSKA (reference sequence). The CDR3 spans 12 residues. CDR3 in amino acids: CAGQRGSGELFF. The CDR3 bases are TGCGCGGGGCAGCGAGGCTCCGGGGAGCTGTTTTTT.

The rearrangement joins TRBV29-1 to TRBJ1-1; D is uncertain. The CDR3 extends over 14 amino acids. The V and J ends lost 4 bases and 0 bases respectively, with 12 bases between them. Germline V gives CDR1 SQVTM, CDR2 ANQGSEA. The CDR3 here is CSVGGTLLNTEAFF. CDR3 coding DNA: TGCAGCGTTGGAGGAACCCTCCTGAACACTGAAGCTTTCTTT.

This clonotype was counted a few times. This CDR3 fails to terminate in the conserved phenylalanine or tryptophan, so it likely reflects a read error. CDR3 DNA sequence: TGTGCCAGCTCACCAGGGACTAGCGGCTCCTACGAGCAGTACCTC. Amino acids: CASSPGTSGSYEQYL. This chain connects TRBV18 to TRBJ2-7; 11 positions match TRBD2. This CDR3 has 15 amino acids. The ends lost 2 bases at V and 0 bases at J; junction bases unmatched: 0. Germline values: CDR1 KGHSH, CDR2 LQKENI.

Notes on this clonotype: A read error may explain this, as a much larger clone is one base away. The chain has TRBV11-2 and TRBJ2-7; D is perhaps TRBD2 (6 bases). The CDR3 is made up of 13 amino acids. The germline V gene has CDR1 SGHAT and CDR2 FQNNGV. V lost 6 bases, J lost 5 bases, and 14 bases lay in between. The CDR3: CASRRPGDHEQYF. The DNA for the CDR3 is TGTGCCAGCAGACGCCCGGGGGACCACGAGCAGTACTTC.

This clonotype was recorded many times. This chain uses TRBV28 with TRBJ1-5; no clear D gene. The ends were cut back, 1 base at V and 4 bases at J, with 5 bases in the middle. The CDR3 runs to 13 residues. CDR1 and CDR2 (germline): MDHEN, SYDVKM. The CDR3 loop is CASSLLGNQPQHF. The CDR3 region has the DNA TGTGCCAGCAGTTTATTGGGAAATCAGCCCCAGCATTTT. Full variable domain (remainder filled in from reference TRBV28 and TRBJ1-5): DVKVTQSSRYLVKRTGEKVFLECVQDMDHENMFWYRQDPGLGLRLIYFSYDVKMKEKGDIPEGYSVSREKKERFSLILESASTNQTSMYLCASSLLGNQPQHFGDGTRLSIL.

There are a few counts of this clonotype. The chain links TRBV4-3 to TRBJ1-2; D gene ambiguous. With 0 bases removed from V and 4 bases from J, the gap between germline ends came to 12 bases. Germline V gene lookup returns CDR1 LGHNA and CDR2 YSLEER. The CDR3 is 15 amino acids. The CDR3 spells CASSQDYQTSYGYTF. The CDR3 DNA sequence: TGCGCCAGCAGCCAAGATTATCAAACGAGCTATGGCTACACCTTC.

This clonotype appeared many times. The V and J genes are TRBV27 and TRBJ1-5, with TRBD1 as a possible D gene (6 bases). Germline assignment: CDR1 MNHEY and CDR2 SMNVEV (reference sequence). There are 13 residues in the CDR3. V shed 4 bases and J shed 7 bases, with 11 bases lying between them. CDR3 DNA: TGTGCCAGCAGTTGGGGGGCTCGGCAGCCCCAGCATTTT. It is translated as CASSWGARQPQHF.

V and J are TRBV24-1 and TRBJ2-1; D possibly corresponds to TRBD2 (6 bases). Germline V gene sequence: CDR1 KGHDR, CDR2 SFDVKD. Trimming stripped 3 bases from V and 6 bases from J, with 14 bases between. The CDR3 covers 15 residues. The CDR3 loop is CATSDRFAGPNEQFF. The CDR3, as DNA: TGTGCCACCAGTGATCGATTCGCGGGACCCAATGAGCAGTTCTTC.

At least ten counts were recorded for this clonotype. V and J are TRBV12-3 or TRBV12-4 and TRBJ2-2, with a tentative D call TRBD1 (6 bases). Trimming took off 5 bases at V and 4 bases at J, with 11 bases between the two ends. The CDR3 contains 14 residues. The CDR3 here is CASSLTGSTGELFF. The CDR3 bases are TGTGCCAGCAGTCTAACAGGGTCCACCGGGGAGCTGTTTTTT.

The chain recombines TRBV6-2 or TRBV6-3 with TRBJ2-7; D gene uncertain. Per the germline V gene, CDR1 is MNHEY and CDR2 is SVGEGT. The CDR3 spans 16 residues. V was shortened by 6 bases and J by 0 bases, with 18 bases between the two germline ends. The CDR3 here is CASSAAISGPSYEQYF. For the CDR3, the DNA is TGTGCCAGCAGCGCAGCTATCTCAGGTCCCTCCTACGAGCAGTACTTC.

This clonotype appeared a few times. The gene calls are TRBV12-3 or TRBV12-4 and TRBJ2-1; TRBD2 agrees at 10 bases. This CDR3 is 15 amino acids long. The junction had 9 bases not matched to a gene; V was cut back by 6 bases and J by 7 bases. Here the CDR3 reads CASSLLAGKGNEQFF. The CDR3 DNA reads TGTGCCAGCAGCCTACTAGCGGGAAAAGGGAATGAGCAGTTCTTC.

Notes on this clonotype: This may be a read error: a much more frequent sequence differs by one nucleotide. The chain carries TRBV6-2 or TRBV6-3 and TRBJ1-1; no definite D call. There are 20 residues in the CDR3. From germline, CDR1 is MNHEY and CDR2 SVGEGT. As DNA, the CDR3 is TGTGCCGGCAGTTACTCGAGTCGCAGAGCCAACCTAAACCTGAACACTGAAGCTTTCTTT. This sequence encodes CAGSYSSRRANLNLNTEAFF.

As regards this clonotype: Its ends do not fully match the called genes, so a read error is possible. The rearrangement uses TRBV7-9 and TRBJ1-1, with TRBD1 matching 8 bases. This CDR3 is built from 12 residues. From germline, CDR1 is SEHNR and CDR2 FQNEAQ (reference sequence). The CDR3 loop reads CASSTTGGNRIF. The CDR3 DNA is TGTGCCAGCAGCACCACAGGGGGTAATCGGATCTTT.